Sequencing of this TCR beta chain was carried out in a study of TIL therapy for anti-PD-1-resistant metastatic lung cancer. Sequencing used immunoSEQ v3. Profiling relied on immunoSEQ multiplex PCR, and the TCRdb table lists in-frame clones only, not all of them. The sample comprises about 14,000 clones, 86% of which are singletons, and 0.65% to 0.9% rests with the top ten. In germline, CDR1 is SGHAT, CDR2 FQNNGV. This CDR3 contains 15 residues. Trimming pared 5 bases from V and 0 bases from J, leaving 12 bases between. Time point denoted: pre-treatment sample, taken before nivolumab and TIL therapy. Material: blood, obtained at baseline. The V call is TRBV11-2, the J call TRBJ2-3, with a weak D call TRBD1 (5 bases). The sequence derives from a person between 25 and 79 years old with non-small cell lung cancer. The chain's CDR3 is CASSLGHLSTDTQYF. DNA of the CDR3: TGTGCCAGCAGCCTCGGACACTTAAGCACAGATACGCAGTATTTT.